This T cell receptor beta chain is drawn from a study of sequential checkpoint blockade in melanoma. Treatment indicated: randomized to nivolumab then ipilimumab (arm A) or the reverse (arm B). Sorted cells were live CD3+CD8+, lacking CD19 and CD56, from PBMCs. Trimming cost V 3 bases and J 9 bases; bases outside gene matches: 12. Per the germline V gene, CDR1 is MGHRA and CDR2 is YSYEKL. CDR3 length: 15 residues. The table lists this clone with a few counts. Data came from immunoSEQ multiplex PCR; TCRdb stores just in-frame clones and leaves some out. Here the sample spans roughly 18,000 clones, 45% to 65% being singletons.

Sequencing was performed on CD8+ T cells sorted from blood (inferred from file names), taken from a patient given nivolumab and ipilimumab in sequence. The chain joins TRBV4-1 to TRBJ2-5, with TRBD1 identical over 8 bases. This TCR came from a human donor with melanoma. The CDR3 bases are TGCGCCAGCAGCCATTTGGGGACAGGACTCGGGGCCCAGTACTTC. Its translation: CASSHLGTGLGAQYF.